This passage covers 20 T cell receptor beta chains from one sample sequenced in a study of STAT5B mutations in CD4+ large granular lymphocyte leukemia. Data came from immunoSEQ multiplex PCR; TCRdb stores just in-frame clones and leaves some out. The table records about 35,000 clones, 65% to 80% of them present only once. The specimen sequenced was CD4+ T cells from blood buffy coats. These TCRs come from a human donor in good health.

With regard to this clone: Its ends do not fully match the called genes, so a read error is possible. The J gene is TRBJ2-7, the V gene TRBV7-8; the D is unclear. The CDR3 spans 14 residues. From germline, CDR1 is SGHVS and CDR2 FQNEAQ. CDR3 region: CAGSLTVESSEQYF. CDR3 in DNA: TGTGCCGGCAGCTTAACGGTTGAATCTTCTGAGCAGTACTTC. Filled out from reference TRBV7-8 and TRBJ2-7, the complete variable domain reads GAGVSQSPRYKVAKRGQDVALRCDPISGHVSLFWYQQALGQGPEFLTYFQNEAQLDKSGLPSDRFFAERPEGSVSTLKIQRTQQEDSAVYLCAGSLTVESSEQYFGPGTRLTVT.

The chain uses TRBV9 and TRBJ2-7; D remains ambiguous. This CDR3 contains 14 residues. V lost 0 bases, J lost 2 bases, and 9 bases lay in between. Germline CDR1 SGDLS, CDR2 YYNGEE. The CDR3 DNA follows: TGTGCCAGCAGCGTAGGTTTAGCTACCTACGAGCAGTACTTC. Encoded protein: CASSVGLATYEQYF.

The J gene is TRBJ1-1, the V gene TRBV19; 9 bases map to TRBD1. Germline CDR1 LNHDA, CDR2 SQIVND (reference sequence). V was clipped by 6 bases and J by 6 bases; unmatched bases: 8. The CDR3 has 14 amino acids. The CDR3 sequence: CASRVQGARSEAFF. The CDR3 DNA reads TGTGCCAGTAGAGTACAGGGGGCAAGGTCTGAAGCTTTCTTT.

This clone has just a few counts. The DNA for the CDR3 is TGTGCCAGCAGCGGACAGGAGAGTCAGCCCCAGCATTTT. Protein sequence: CASSGQESQPQHF. The chain uses TRBV2 and TRBJ1-5, with TRBD1 identical over 7 bases. V trimming: 6 bases; J trimming: 6 bases; junction bases outside the gene matches: 5. Germline CDR1 and CDR2: SNHLY and FYNNEI. This CDR3 comprises 13 residues. The complete variable domain, with remaining parts taken from reference TRBV2 and TRBJ1-5, reads EPEVTQTPSHQVTQMGQEVILRCVPISNHLYFYWYRQILGQKVEFLVSFYNNEISEKSEIFDDQFSVERPDGSNFTLKIRSTKLEDSAMYFCASSGQESQPQHFGDGTRLSIL.

This clone occurred a few times. The V call is TRBV12-5, the J call TRBJ1-1; 9 bases are a match to TRBD1. This CDR3 has 19 residues. CDR1 is LGHNT and CDR2 is FRNRAP in the germline V gene. The ends lost 5 bases at V and 1 base at J; junction bases unmatched: 17. The CDR3 coding sequence is TGTGCTAGTGGTCCAAGATTTTCCGGGACAGGGAGTAGGAACACTGAAGCTTTCTTT. Translating it yields CASGPRFSGTGSRNTEAFF.

This rearrangement joins TRBV19 to TRBJ1-2; D is possibly TRBD1 (6 bases). The CDR3 sequence is 16 residues long. Germline CDR1 reads LNHDA; CDR2 reads SQIVND (reference sequence). V lost 3 bases and J lost 4, with 18 bases in between. The CDR3 DNA is TGTGCCAGTAGTATTGGCAGGGGCTTCCTAGCCTATGGCTACACCTTC. Translated: CASSIGRGFLAYGYTF.

This clone has just a few counts. The gene calls are TRBV29-1 and TRBJ2-7, with D perhaps TRBD2 (5 bases). Germline loops: CDR1 SQVTM, CDR2 ANQGSEA. The ends were cut back, 7 bases at V and 4 bases at J, with 11 bases in the middle. The CDR3 has 11 residues. CDR3 sequence: CSARTAYEQYF. CDR3 bases: TGCAGCGCTCGGACTGCGTACGAGCAGTACTTC.

The chain carries TRBV5-4 and TRBJ1-2; D is possibly TRBD1 (6 bases). Germline CDR1 and CDR2: SGHNT and YYREEE (reference sequence). V lost 2 bases and J lost 8, with 16 bases in between. This CDR3 has 14 amino acids. CDR3 bases: TGTGCCAGCAGCTTAGGGGGGATAGTGGACGGCTACACCTTC. Protein: CASSLGGIVDGYTF.

The chain recombines TRBV11-2 with TRBJ2-1; D remains unclear. The germline V gene encodes CDR1 SGHAT and CDR2 FQNNGV. Trimming removed 5 bases from V and 3 bases from J, with 11 bases in between. The CDR3 covers 14 residues. The CDR3 sequence: CASSPVVSYNEQFF. The CDR3 DNA reads TGTGCCAGCAGCCCCGTGGTGAGCTACAATGAGCAGTTCTTC.

The CDR3 protein is CASSELPPGGGTSTDTQYF. The CDR3 bases are TGCGCCAGCAGTGAGCTTCCCCCCGGCGGGGGGACTAGCACAGATACGCAGTATTTT. The chain joins TRBV10-2 to TRBJ2-3; 8 bases fit TRBD2. Germline assignment: CDR1 WSHSY and CDR2 SAAADI. V gave up 2 bases and J gave up 0 bases; unmatched junction bases: 13. This CDR3 is built from 19 residues.

The V gene is TRBV28, the J gene TRBJ2-1, with D tentatively TRBD2 (5 bases). From germline, CDR1 is MDHEN and CDR2 SYDVKM. The CDR3 runs to 14 residues. V lost 6 bases, J lost 2 bases, and 11 bases lay in between. The CDR3 loop is CASRDSDPYNEQFF. CDR3 DNA: TGTGCCAGCAGGGACTCCGACCCCTACAATGAGCAGTTCTTC.

This chain uses TRBV11-2 with TRBJ1-3; the D gene is possibly TRBD1 (6 bases). The CDR3 contains 16 residues. Germline V lookup: CDR1 SGHAT, CDR2 FQNNGV. V was cut by 2 bases and J by 0 bases, with 11 bases left in between. The CDR3 bases are TGTGCCAGCAGCTTAAGGGGGTGGAGCTCTGGAAACACCATATATTTT. Translation gives CASSLRGWSSGNTIYF. Complete variable domain (other parts from reference TRBV11-2 and TRBJ1-3): EAGVAQSPRYKIIEKRQSVAFWCNPISGHATLYWYQQILGQGPKLLIQFQNNGVVDDSQLPKDRFSAERLKGVDSTLKIQPAKLEDSAVYLCASSLRGWSSGNTIYFGEGSWLTVV.

The CDR3 loop reads CASSAGLNTEAFF. The CDR3 nucleotides read TGTGCCAGCAGCGCCGGGTTGAACACTGAAGCTTTCTTT. The chain combines TRBV9 with TRBJ1-1; D ambiguous. Trimming cost V 3 bases and J 0 bases, with 6 bases left between them. In germline, CDR1 is SGDLS, CDR2 YYNGEE. This CDR3 has 13 residues.

V is TRBV12-5 and J is TRBJ1-2; D call uncertain. The CDR3 contains 13 residues. Trimming took off 5 bases at V and 6 bases at J, with 13 bases between the two ends. Germline V gene data show CDR1 as LGHNT and CDR2 as FRNRAP. CDR3 in amino acids: CASGRTAIHGYTF. CDR3 bases: TGTGCTAGTGGTCGAACAGCGATACATGGCTACACCTTC.

This chain connects TRBV27 to TRBJ2-1, with 7 bases identical to TRBD2. Germline CDR1 MNHEY, CDR2 SMNVEV (reference sequence). Trimming cost V 4 bases and J 4 bases; bases outside gene matches: 10. The CDR3 spans 16 residues. This CDR3 reads CASSSPGLMGYNEQFF. The DNA of the CDR3 is TGTGCCAGCAGTTCCCCGGGACTAATGGGGTACAATGAGCAGTTCTTC.

There are a few counts of this clone. This chain connects TRBV30 to TRBJ1-3; D ambiguous. CDR1 and CDR2 from the germline V gene are GTSNPN and SVGIG (reference sequence). The CDR3 runs to 15 residues. V lost 3 bases and J 0 bases, leaving 12 bases between the germline ends. This CDR3 reads CAWRVFRDSGNTIYF. The DNA of the CDR3 is TGTGCCTGGAGAGTATTCCGCGACTCTGGAAACACCATATATTTT.

Notes on this clone: Mismatch with germline at one junction end may stem from a read error. The genes are TRBV18 and TRBJ2-5; D call uncertain. CDR3 length: 12 residues. The germline V gene encodes CDR1 KGHSH and CDR2 LQKENI. The DNA of the CDR3 is TGTGCCGGCTCACCACACCAAGAGACCCAGTACTTC. It specifies CAGSPHQETQYF.

This rearrangement joins TRBV10-3 to TRBJ2-2; D may be TRBD1 or TRBD2 (5 bases each). Germline CDR1 ENHRY, CDR2 SYGVKD. The length of the CDR3 is 15 residues. V shed 2 bases and J shed 3 bases, with 10 bases lying between them. CDR3 in DNA: TGTGCCATCAGTGAGGCTCAGGGAGACACCGGGGAGCTGTTTTTT. This codes for CAISEAQGDTGELFF.

CDR3: CASSLYGIRETQYF. CDR3 bases: TGTGCCAGCAGCTTGTATGGGATTCGGGAGACCCAGTACTTC. The rearrangement links TRBV5-4 to TRBJ2-5; D gene uncertain. The V gene's germline CDR1 is SGHNT and CDR2 YYREEE (reference sequence). The CDR3 spans 14 residues. Trimming pared 1 base from V and 5 bases from J, leaving 12 bases between. Full variable domain (missing parts from reference TRBV5-4 and TRBJ2-5): ETGVTQSPTHLIKTRGQQVTLRCSSQSGHNTVSWYQQALGQGPQFIFQYYREEENGRGNFPPRFSGLQFPNYSSELNVNALELDDSALYLCASSLYGIRETQYFGPGTRLLVL.

This CDR3 is CASSSGTGDYGYTF. The CDR3 DNA is TGTGCCAGCAGCTCCGGGACAGGGGATTATGGCTACACCTTC. This chain uses TRBV5-4 with TRBJ1-2; 10 bases are shared with TRBD1. Germline V CDR1 and CDR2: SGHNT, YYREEE (reference sequence). This CDR3 contains 14 residues. The junction had 4 bases not matched to a gene; V was cut back by 3 bases and J by 5 bases.